The 3 T cell receptor beta chains listed next were all sequenced from one sample in a study of early T cells in non-severe SARS-CoV-2 infection. TCRdb re-called the 5' RACE reads through MiXCR, storing one row per CDR3 protein. Here the sample spans about 62,000 distinct CDR3 sequences, roughly 8.8% being singletons. Specimen: whole blood. The receptor set was obtained from an adult who was a healthcare worker with PCR-confirmed SARS-CoV-2 infection or an uninfected control (not recorded which).

DNA of the CDR3: TGTGCCAGCGCCAAGGGGCTAGCGGGGTCCGCAGATACGCAGTATTTT. This encodes CASAKGLAGSADTQYF. The rearrangement joins TRBV7-2 to TRBJ2-3; 9 bases are shared with TRBD2. The J segment lost 4 bases and the V segment lost 8 bases, leaving 13 bases of the junction unmatched. Germline V gene data show CDR1 as SGHTA and CDR2 as FQGNSA. The CDR3 runs 16 residues.

This clonotype was counted a few times. The chain uses TRBV7-9 and TRBJ2-5; 8 positions match TRBD2. The J segment lost 7 bases and the V segment lost 5 bases, leaving 12 bases of the junction unmatched. Per the germline V gene, CDR1 is SEHNR and CDR2 is FQNEAQ (reference sequence). The CDR3 is 15 amino acids. This chain's CDR3 is CASSPRGGQAWTQYF. DNA for the CDR3: TGTGCCAGCAGCCCCCGCGGGGGGCAGGCATGGACCCAGTACTTC. The variable domain in full, with the rest retrieved from reference TRBV7-9 and TRBJ2-5, is DTGVSQNPRHKITKRGQNVTFRCDPISEHNRLYWYRQTLGQGPEFLTYFQNEAQLEKSRLLSDRFSAERPKGSFSTLEIQRTEQGDSAMYLCASSPRGGQAWTQYFGPGTRLLVL.

J is TRBJ2-7 and V is TRBV29-1; no clear D gene. In germline, CDR1 is SQVTM, CDR2 ANQGSEA. The CDR3 sequence is 12 residues long. V lost 4 bases and J 3 bases, leaving 10 bases between the germline ends. The CDR3 bases are TGCAGCGTTGGTGCGTCTCTCTACGAGCAGTACGTC. This codes for CSVGASLYEQYV.